What follows are 25 T cell receptor beta chains derived from one specimen sequenced in a study of naive and memory T cell subsets. Both TRBC1 and TRBC2 were covered by a beta constant-region primer of two equimolar oligonucleotides. TCRdb used MiXCR to reprocess the UMI-ligation and nested PCR reads, holding one entry per CDR3 protein. The sample has roughly 91,000 distinct CDR3 sequences; less than 15% are singletons. The sequenced material came from central memory CD4+ T cells from blood. All receptors come from a human donor in good health.

This clonotype showed up just a few times. The V gene is TRBV29-1, the J gene TRBJ2-3; tentative D call: TRBD2 (6 bases). Germline V gene sequence: CDR1 SQVTM, CDR2 ANQGSEA. V gave up 7 bases and J gave up 1 base, with 12 bases separating them. This CDR3 is 13 amino acids long. The CDR3 sequence is CSGRPGGTDTQYF. The CDR3 region has the DNA TGCAGCGGGCGGCCGGGAGGCACAGATACGCAGTATTTT.

The V gene is TRBV6-1, the J gene TRBJ1-3, with no clear D. CDR3 length equals 16 residues. V lost 6 bases to trimming and J lost 6 bases, with 21 bases between them. Germline CDR1 reads MNHNS; CDR2 reads SASEGT. In DNA form, the CDR3 reads TGTGCCAGCAGCCAAGAAGGGCTCCCCGTGGCAAACACCATATATTTT. This encodes CASSQEGLPVANTIYF.

This clonotype was observed a handful of times. The chain recombines TRBV3-1 with TRBJ2-5, with TRBD2 matching over 10 bases. V trimming: 1 base; J trimming: 4 bases; junction bases outside the gene matches: 12. The CDR3 covers 18 residues. The germline gives CDR1 LGHDT, CDR2 YNNKEL (reference sequence). CDR3 sequence reads: CASSQVAGLAFRAETQYF. The DNA for the CDR3 is TGTGCCAGCAGCCAAGTGGCGGGACTAGCGTTTCGGGCAGAGACCCAGTACTTC.

A few counts support this clonotype. The gene calls are TRBV7-9 and TRBJ1-5; 8 bases line up with TRBD1. V shed 5 bases, J shed 6 bases, and the junction held 9 bases outside the gene matches. CDR3 length: 15 amino acids. Germline assignment: CDR1 SEHNR and CDR2 FQNEAQ (reference sequence). CDR3 protein: CASSKDRVGIQPQHF. DNA for the CDR3: TGTGCCAGCAGCAAGGACAGGGTGGGTATTCAGCCCCAGCATTTT.

This clonotype was detected only a few times. This chain uses TRBV14 with TRBJ1-1; unclear D gene. This CDR3 contains 13 residues. Germline values: CDR1 SGHDN, CDR2 FVKESK. The ends were cut back, 0 bases at V and 7 bases at J, with 9 bases in the middle. The chain's CDR3 is CASSQETRNEAFF. CDR3 nucleotides: TGTGCCAGCAGCCAAGAGACCAGGAATGAAGCTTTCTTT. The full variable domain, with the rest looked up from reference TRBV14 and TRBJ1-1, is EAGVTQFPSHSVIEKGQTVTLRCDPISGHDNLYWYRRVMGKEIKFLLHFVKESKQDESGMPNNRFLAERTGGTYSTLKVQPAELEDSGVYFCASSQETRNEAFFGQGTRLTVV.

This clonotype was counted between two and nine times. This CDR3 is CASSPRTDNEKLFF. The CDR3 DNA follows: TGTGCCAGCAGCCCCCGGACGGACAATGAAAAACTGTTTTTT. This rearrangement joins TRBV11-2 to TRBJ1-4; no firm D call. The CDR3 has 14 residues. Germline lookup yields CDR1 SGHAT and CDR2 FQNNGV. Trimming pared 5 bases from V and 5 bases from J, leaving 12 bases between.

The chain links TRBV7-9 to TRBJ1-1; weak D call: TRBD1 (5 bases). The germline V gene has CDR1 SEHNR and CDR2 FQNEAQ (reference sequence). This CDR3 is 15 amino acids long. The V and J ends lost 2 bases and 6 bases respectively, with 16 bases between them. The CDR3 spells CASSLIVGVRPEAFF. The CDR3 region has the DNA TGTGCCAGCAGCTTAATCGTGGGGGTGCGGCCTGAAGCTTTCTTT.

This clonotype was seen ten or more times. This rearrangement joins TRBV15 to TRBJ2-3, with a weak D call TRBD2 (5 bases). The CDR3 runs to 15 residues. The germline V gene has CDR1 LNHNV and CDR2 YYDKDF (reference sequence). Trimming removed 0 bases at V and 0 bases at J, with 7 bases between. CDR3 nucleotides: TGTGCCACCAGCAGAGATGGCGGGAGCACAGATACGCAGTATTTT. Its protein product is CATSRDGGSTDTQYF.

The rearrangement links TRBV9 to TRBJ1-4; no clear D gene. The V gene's germline CDR1 is SGDLS and CDR2 YYNGEE. Trimming stripped 0 bases from V and 5 bases from J, with 8 bases between. This CDR3 is built from 14 residues. The CDR3 DNA follows: TGTGCCAGCAGCGTAGCCCCGAAAAATGAAAAACTGTTTTTT. Translating gives CASSVAPKNEKLFF.

This clonotype was seen a few times. The rearrangement uses TRBV28 and TRBJ2-1; 10 nucleotides agree with TRBD1. This CDR3 is built from 16 residues. Germline values: CDR1 MDHEN, CDR2 SYDVKM. V gave up 7 bases and J gave up 10 bases; unmatched junction bases: 16. CDR3 in amino acids: CASTTTTGGSAWEQFF. The CDR3 bases are TGTGCCAGCACCACTACGACAGGGGGCAGTGCATGGGAGCAGTTCTTC.

This sequence joins TRBV6-2 or TRBV6-3 and TRBJ2-1, with 7 positions matching TRBD1. Germline V lookup: CDR1 MNHEY, CDR2 SVGEGT. This CDR3 comprises 14 residues. V was clipped by 2 bases and J by 6 bases; unmatched bases: 4. The chain's CDR3 is CASSYLGGINEQFF. CDR3 in DNA: TGTGCCAGCAGTTACCTAGGGGGCATCAATGAGCAGTTCTTC.

The V gene is TRBV29-1, the J gene TRBJ2-1; D unclear. V lost 6 bases and J 9 bases, leaving 18 bases between the germline ends. Germline V gene sequence: CDR1 SQVTM, CDR2 ANQGSEA. This CDR3 region has 13 residues. The CDR3 loop is CSVAPRSIGEQFF. In nucleotides, the CDR3 is TGCAGCGTGGCTCCGCGTAGCATTGGTGAGCAGTTCTTC.

The CDR3, as DNA: TGTGCCAGCAGTTACGACAGACTCTATGGCTACACCTTC. This sequence encodes CASSYDRLYGYTF. V and J are TRBV6-2 or TRBV6-3 and TRBJ1-2, with D possibly matching TRBD1 (5 bases). CDR1 and CDR2 (germline): MNHEY, SVGEGT. V was clipped by 2 bases and J by 4 bases, with 8 bases between them. This CDR3 region has 13 residues.

The sample holds a few counts of this clonotype. The rearrangement uses TRBV20-1 and TRBJ2-7; D is unclear. V lost 6 bases to trimming and J lost 5 bases, with 17 bases between them. The germline V gene encodes CDR1 DFQATT and CDR2 SNEGSKA (reference sequence). The CDR3 contains 13 residues. The CDR3 nucleotides are TGCAGTGCAGAAGACAAAACCCTCCACGAGCAGTACTTC. Encoded protein: CSAEDKTLHEQYF.

The chain recombines TRBV6-1 with TRBJ2-1; D gene ambiguous. From germline, CDR1 is MNHNS and CDR2 SASEGT. V was cut by 2 bases and J by 0 bases, with 8 bases left in between. The CDR3 covers 15 residues. The CDR3 DNA follows: TGTGCCAGCAGTGAACTAGGCGCCTCCTACAATGAGCAGTTCTTC. It encodes CASSELGASYNEQFF.

A few counts support this clonotype. V gene TRBV6-5 combines with J gene TRBJ2-5; unclear D gene. The CDR3 covers 15 residues. V was cut by 2 bases and J by 5 bases, with 15 bases left in between. Germline V gene sequence: CDR1 MNHEY, CDR2 SVGAGI. The CDR3 DNA sequence: TGTGCCAGCAGTTACGGTCTTGGAGTAGGGGAGACCCAGTACTTC. Amino acids: CASSYGLGVGETQYF.

This clonotype has only a few counts. This chain uses TRBV7-9 with TRBJ2-1, with D hard to call. The CDR3 sequence is 15 residues long. Germline lookup yields CDR1 SEHNR and CDR2 FQNEAQ (reference sequence). With 4 bases removed from V and 0 bases from J, the gap between germline ends came to 10 bases. CDR3 DNA: TGTGCCAGCAGCTCCCCTGGGATCTCCTACAATGAGCAGTTCTTC. Amino acids: CASSSPGISYNEQFF.

This clonotype has more than one count but fewer than ten. This chain joins TRBV5-6 and TRBJ2-5, with TRBD1 as a possible D gene (6 bases). Germline V gene lookup returns CDR1 SGHDT and CDR2 YYEEEE. This CDR3 has 15 amino acids. The ends were cut back, 0 bases at V and 2 bases at J, with 11 bases in the middle. The CDR3 here is CASSLVRDKQETQYF. The CDR3 DNA reads as TGTGCCAGCAGCTTGGTTCGGGACAAACAAGAGACCCAGTACTTC.

This clonotype was recorded at least ten times. The chain has TRBV18 and TRBJ1-1; D unclear. CDR1 and CDR2 from the germline V gene are KGHSH and LQKENI. Trimming cost V 2 bases and J 4 bases, with 17 bases left between them. This CDR3 is 16 amino acids long. CDR3 nucleotide sequence: TGTGCCAGCTCACCAGATAACGGGGTGTGGAGCACTGAAGCTTTCTTT. This codes for CASSPDNGVWSTEAFF.

This clonotype was seen ten or more times. This chain joins TRBV7-2 and TRBJ2-1; D unresolved. Trimming shortened V by 3 bases and J by 7 bases, and 10 bases separated the two germline ends. This CDR3 region has 13 residues. The germline CDR1 and CDR2 sequences are SGHTA and FQGNSA. The CDR3 DNA reads as TGTGCCAGCAGCTTGGGCTACCCAAATGAGCAGTTCTTC. Translation gives CASSLGYPNEQFF.

This clonotype has only a few counts. The gene calls are TRBV30 and TRBJ1-1; unclear D gene. The length of the CDR3 is 13 residues. Germline assignment: CDR1 GTSNPN and CDR2 SVGIG (reference sequence). V was trimmed by 1 base and J by 3 bases, leaving 9 bases between them. The CDR3 sequence is CAWSENSYTEAFF. Written as DNA, the CDR3 is TGTGCCTGGAGTGAGAACAGTTACACTGAAGCTTTCTTT.

The sample holds many counts of this clonotype. The rearrangement uses TRBV21-1 and TRBJ2-7; the D call TRBD2 from the table was never checked on the DNA. TRBV21-1 is a pseudogene locus. The CDR3 extends over 14 amino acids. Here the CDR3 DNA reads TGTGCCAGACTAGCGGGAGGTGACGGCTACGAGCAGTACTTC. It yields the protein CARLAGGDGYEQYF.

This clonotype was observed a few times. The J gene is TRBJ2-3, the V gene TRBV6-2 or TRBV6-3; D may be TRBD2 (6 bases). The CDR3 runs to 15 residues. Trimming stripped 3 bases from V and 2 bases from J, with 12 bases between. Per germline, CDR1 MNHEY and CDR2 SVGEGT. The CDR3 DNA follows: TGTGCCAGCAGTTATGGAGGCGGGGACACAGATACGCAGTATTTT. This gives the protein CASSYGGGDTDTQYF.

This clonotype was seen more than once but under ten times. This chain joins TRBV2 and TRBJ2-3; D is ambiguous. There are 12 residues in the CDR3. In germline, CDR1 is SNHLY, CDR2 FYNNEI. V lost 4 bases and J lost 5, with 7 bases in between. DNA of the CDR3: TGTGCCAGCAGTGGGAACAAAGATACGCAGTATTTT. Translation gives CASSGNKDTQYF.

This clonotype has ten or more counts. The gene calls are TRBV15 and TRBJ1-2; no clear D. CDR3 length equals 12 residues. The germline V and J ends were trimmed by 7 bases and 5 bases, with 11 bases remaining between them. CDR1 and CDR2 from the germline V gene are LNHNV and YYDKDF (reference sequence). This chain's CDR3 is CATTPGGYGYTF. The DNA for the CDR3 is TGTGCCACCACCCCCGGTGGGTATGGCTACACCTTC.